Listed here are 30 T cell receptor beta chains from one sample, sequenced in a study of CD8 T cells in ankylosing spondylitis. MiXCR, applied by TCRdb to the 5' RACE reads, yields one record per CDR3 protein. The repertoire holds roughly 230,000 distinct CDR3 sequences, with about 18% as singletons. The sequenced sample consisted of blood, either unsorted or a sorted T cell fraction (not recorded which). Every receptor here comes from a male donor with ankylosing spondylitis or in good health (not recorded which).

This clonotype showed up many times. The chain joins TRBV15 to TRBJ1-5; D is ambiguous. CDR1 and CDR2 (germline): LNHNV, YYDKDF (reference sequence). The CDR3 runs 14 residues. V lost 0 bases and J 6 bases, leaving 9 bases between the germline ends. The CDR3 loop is CATSRDWGSQPQHF. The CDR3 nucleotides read TGTGCCACCAGCAGAGACTGGGGTAGTCAGCCCCAGCATTTT.

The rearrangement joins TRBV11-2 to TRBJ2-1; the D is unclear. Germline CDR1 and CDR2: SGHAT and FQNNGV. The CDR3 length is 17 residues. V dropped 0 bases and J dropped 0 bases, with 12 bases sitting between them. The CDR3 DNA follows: TGTGCCAGCAGCTTAGACCCAGGACCGAGCTCCTACAATGAGCAGTTCTTC. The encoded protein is CASSLDPGPSSYNEQFF.

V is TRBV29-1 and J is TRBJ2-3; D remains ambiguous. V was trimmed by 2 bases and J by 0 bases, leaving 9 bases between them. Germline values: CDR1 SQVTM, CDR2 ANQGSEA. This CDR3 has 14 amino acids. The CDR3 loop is CSVELSSSTDTQYF. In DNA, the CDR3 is TGCAGCGTTGAACTATCCTCTAGCACAGATACGCAGTATTTT.

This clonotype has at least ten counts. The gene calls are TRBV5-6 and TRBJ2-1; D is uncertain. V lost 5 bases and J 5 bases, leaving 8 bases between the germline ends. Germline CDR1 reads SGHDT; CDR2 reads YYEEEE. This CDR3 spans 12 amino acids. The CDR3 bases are TGTGCCAGCAGTTTGACCCACAATGAGCAGTTCTTC. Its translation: CASSLTHNEQFF.

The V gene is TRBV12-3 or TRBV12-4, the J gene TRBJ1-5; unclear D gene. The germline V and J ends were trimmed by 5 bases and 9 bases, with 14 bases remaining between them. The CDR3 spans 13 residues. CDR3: CASSPLIPGPQHF. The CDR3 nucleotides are TGTGCCAGCAGTCCCCTCATCCCAGGGCCCCAGCATTTT.

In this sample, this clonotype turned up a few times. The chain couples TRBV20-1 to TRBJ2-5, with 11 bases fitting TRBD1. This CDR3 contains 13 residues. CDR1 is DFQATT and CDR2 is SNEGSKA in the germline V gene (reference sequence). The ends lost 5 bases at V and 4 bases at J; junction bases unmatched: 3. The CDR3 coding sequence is TGCAGTGCTTTGGGACAGGGGGGAGAGACCCAGTACTTC. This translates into CSALGQGGETQYF.

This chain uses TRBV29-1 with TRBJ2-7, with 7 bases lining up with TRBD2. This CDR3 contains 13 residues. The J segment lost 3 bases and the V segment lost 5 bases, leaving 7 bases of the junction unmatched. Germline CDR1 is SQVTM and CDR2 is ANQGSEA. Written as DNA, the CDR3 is TGCAGCGTTATAGGCGGGAGAGGCTACGAGCAGTACTTC. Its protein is CSVIGGRGYEQYF.

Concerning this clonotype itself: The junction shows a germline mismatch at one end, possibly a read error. The CDR3 bases are TGCAGGGCTAGTGGATTTAGCGGGAGCGACCAATCCGCCAATGAGCAGTTCTTC. Protein product: CRASGFSGSDQSANEQFF. V usage is TRBV20-1 and J usage is TRBJ2-1; TRBD2 matches at 9 bases. Germline V gives CDR1 DFQATT, CDR2 SNEGSKA (reference sequence). The CDR3 sequence is 18 residues long.

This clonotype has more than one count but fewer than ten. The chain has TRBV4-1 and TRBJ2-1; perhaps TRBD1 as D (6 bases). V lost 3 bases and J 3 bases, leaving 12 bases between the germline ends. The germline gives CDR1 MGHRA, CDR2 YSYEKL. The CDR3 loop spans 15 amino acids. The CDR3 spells CASSQDRLGYNEQFF. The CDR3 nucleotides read TGCGCCAGCAGCCAGGACAGACTGGGCTACAATGAGCAGTTCTTC.

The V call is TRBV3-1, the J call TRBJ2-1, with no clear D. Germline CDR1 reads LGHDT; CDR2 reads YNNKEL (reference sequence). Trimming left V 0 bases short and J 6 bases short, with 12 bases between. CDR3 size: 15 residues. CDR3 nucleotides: TGTGCCAGCAGCCAAGATCTTTTCTTAGGCAATGAGCAGTTCTTC. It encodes CASSQDLFLGNEQFF.

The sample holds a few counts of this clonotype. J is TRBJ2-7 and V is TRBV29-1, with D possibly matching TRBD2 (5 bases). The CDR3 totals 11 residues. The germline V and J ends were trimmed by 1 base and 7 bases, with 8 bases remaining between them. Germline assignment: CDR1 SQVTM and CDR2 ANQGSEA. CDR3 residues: CSVEVEGEQYF. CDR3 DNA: TGCAGCGTTGAAGTTGAGGGTGAGCAGTACTTC.

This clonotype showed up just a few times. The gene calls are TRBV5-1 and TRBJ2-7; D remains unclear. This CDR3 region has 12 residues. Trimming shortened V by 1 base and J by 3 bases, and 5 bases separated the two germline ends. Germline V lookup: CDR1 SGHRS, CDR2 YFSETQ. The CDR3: CASSLNYYEQYF. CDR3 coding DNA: TGCGCCAGCAGCTTGAATTACTACGAGCAGTACTTC.

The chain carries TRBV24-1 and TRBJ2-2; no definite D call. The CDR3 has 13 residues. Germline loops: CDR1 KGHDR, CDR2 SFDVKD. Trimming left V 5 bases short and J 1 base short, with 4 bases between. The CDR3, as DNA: TGTGCCACCAGTGGTGAGAACACCGGGGAGCTGTTTTTT. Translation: CATSGENTGELFF.

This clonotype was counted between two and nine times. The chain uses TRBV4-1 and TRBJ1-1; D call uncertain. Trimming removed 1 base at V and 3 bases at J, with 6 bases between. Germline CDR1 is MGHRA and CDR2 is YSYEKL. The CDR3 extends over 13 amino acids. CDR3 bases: TGCGCCAGCAGCCAAGCTTCTCACACTGAAGCTTTCTTT. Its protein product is CASSQASHTEAFF.

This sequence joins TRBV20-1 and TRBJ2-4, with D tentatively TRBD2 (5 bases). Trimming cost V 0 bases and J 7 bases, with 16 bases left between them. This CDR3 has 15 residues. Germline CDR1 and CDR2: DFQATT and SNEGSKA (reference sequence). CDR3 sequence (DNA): TGCAGTGCTAGAGATACGGGAAGGGCGAGTAACATTCAGTACTTC. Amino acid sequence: CSARDTGRASNIQYF.

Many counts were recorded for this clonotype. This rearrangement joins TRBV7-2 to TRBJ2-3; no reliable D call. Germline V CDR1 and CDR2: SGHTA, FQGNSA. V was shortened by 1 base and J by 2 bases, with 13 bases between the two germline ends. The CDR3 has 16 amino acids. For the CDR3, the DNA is TGTGCCAGCAGCTTAGTTTTGGCGGAGCCCACAGATACGCAGTATTTT. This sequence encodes CASSLVLAEPTDTQYF. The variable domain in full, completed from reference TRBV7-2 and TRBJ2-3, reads GAGVSQSPSNKVTEKGKDVELRCDPISGHTALYWYRQSLGQGLEFLIYFQGNSAPDKSGLPSDRFSAERTGGSVSTLTIQRTQQEDSAVYLCASSLVLAEPTDTQYFGPGTRLTVL.

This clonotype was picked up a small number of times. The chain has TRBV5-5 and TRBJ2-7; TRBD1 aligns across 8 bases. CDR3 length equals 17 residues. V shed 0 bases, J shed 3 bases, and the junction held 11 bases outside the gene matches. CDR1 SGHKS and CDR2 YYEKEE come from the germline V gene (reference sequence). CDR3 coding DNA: TGTGCCAGCAGCTTGGACAGGGGGGACGTTGGCGGCTACGAGCAGTACTTC. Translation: CASSLDRGDVGGYEQYF.

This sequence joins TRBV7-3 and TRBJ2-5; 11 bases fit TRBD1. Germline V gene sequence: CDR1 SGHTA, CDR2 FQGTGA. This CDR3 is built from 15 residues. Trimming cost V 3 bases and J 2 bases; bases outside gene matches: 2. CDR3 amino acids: CASSFGQGAQETQYF. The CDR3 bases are TGTGCCAGCAGCTTCGGACAGGGGGCTCAAGAGACCCAGTACTTC.

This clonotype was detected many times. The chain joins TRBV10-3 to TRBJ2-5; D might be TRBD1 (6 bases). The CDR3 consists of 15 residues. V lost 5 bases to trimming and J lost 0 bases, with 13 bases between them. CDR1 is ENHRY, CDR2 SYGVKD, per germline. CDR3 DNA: TGTGCCATCAGTCTTATGGACAGAAACCAAGAGACCCAGTACTTC. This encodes CAISLMDRNQETQYF.

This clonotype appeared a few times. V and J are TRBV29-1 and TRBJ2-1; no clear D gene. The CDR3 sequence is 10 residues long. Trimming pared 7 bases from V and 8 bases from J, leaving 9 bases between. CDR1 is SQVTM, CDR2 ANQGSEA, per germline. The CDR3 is CSASGDEQFF. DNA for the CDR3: TGCAGCGCGTCAGGCGATGAGCAGTTCTTC.

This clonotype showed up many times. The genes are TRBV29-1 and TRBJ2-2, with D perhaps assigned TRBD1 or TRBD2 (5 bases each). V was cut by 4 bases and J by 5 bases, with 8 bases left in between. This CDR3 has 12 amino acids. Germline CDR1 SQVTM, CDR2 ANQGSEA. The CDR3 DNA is TGCAGCGTTGTGAGGGGAACCGGGGAGCTGTTTTTT. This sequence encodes CSVVRGTGELFF.

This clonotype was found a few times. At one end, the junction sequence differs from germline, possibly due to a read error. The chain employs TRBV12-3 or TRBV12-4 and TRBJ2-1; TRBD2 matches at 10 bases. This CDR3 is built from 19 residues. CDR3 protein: CTSSILIIPGLAHYNEQFF. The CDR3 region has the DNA TGTACCAGCAGTATCCTTATCATACCGGGACTAGCGCATTACAATGAGCAGTTCTTC.

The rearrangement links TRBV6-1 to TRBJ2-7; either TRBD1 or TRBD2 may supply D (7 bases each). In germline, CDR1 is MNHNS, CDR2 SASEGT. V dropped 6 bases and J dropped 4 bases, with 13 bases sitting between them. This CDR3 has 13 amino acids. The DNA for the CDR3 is TGTGCCAGCAGATGGGAGGGGGCATACGAGCAGTACTTC. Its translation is CASRWEGAYEQYF.

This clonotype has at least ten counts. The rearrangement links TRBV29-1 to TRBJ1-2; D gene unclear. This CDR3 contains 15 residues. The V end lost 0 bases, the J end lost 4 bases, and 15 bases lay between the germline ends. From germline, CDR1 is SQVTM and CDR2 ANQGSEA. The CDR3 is CSVEESDLAGYGYTF. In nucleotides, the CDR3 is TGCAGCGTTGAAGAGTCGGACCTAGCTGGCTATGGCTACACCTTC. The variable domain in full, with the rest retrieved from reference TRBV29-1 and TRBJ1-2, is SAVISQKPSRDICQRGTSLTIQCQVDSQVTMMFWYRQQPGQSLTLIATANQGSEATYESGFVIDKFPISRPNLTFSTLTVSNMSPEDSSIYLCSVEESDLAGYGYTFGSGTRLTVV.

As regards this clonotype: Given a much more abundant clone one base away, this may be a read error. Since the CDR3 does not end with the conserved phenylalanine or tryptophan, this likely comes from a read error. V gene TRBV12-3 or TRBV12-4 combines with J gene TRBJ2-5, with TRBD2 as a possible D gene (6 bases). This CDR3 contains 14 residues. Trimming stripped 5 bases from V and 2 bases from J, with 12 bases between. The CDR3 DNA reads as TGTGCCAGCAGTCGCCTAGCGATGCAAGAGACCCAGTACCTC. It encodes CASSRLAMQETQYL.

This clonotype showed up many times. The CDR3 DNA sequence: TGTGCCAGCAACCCTCCCGGCTACAATGAGCAGTTCTTC. Translating it yields CASNPPGYNEQFF. The chain recombines TRBV7-9 with TRBJ2-1; D remains ambiguous. The CDR3 loop spans 13 amino acids. Germline lookup yields CDR1 SEHNR and CDR2 FQNEAQ (reference sequence). V lost 7 bases, J lost 3 bases, and 10 bases lay in between.

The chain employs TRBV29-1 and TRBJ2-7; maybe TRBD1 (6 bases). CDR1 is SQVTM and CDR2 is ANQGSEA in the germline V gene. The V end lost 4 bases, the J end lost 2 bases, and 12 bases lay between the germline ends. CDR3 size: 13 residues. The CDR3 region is CSVGQAYTYEQYF. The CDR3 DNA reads TGCAGCGTTGGACAGGCTTACACCTACGAGCAGTACTTC.

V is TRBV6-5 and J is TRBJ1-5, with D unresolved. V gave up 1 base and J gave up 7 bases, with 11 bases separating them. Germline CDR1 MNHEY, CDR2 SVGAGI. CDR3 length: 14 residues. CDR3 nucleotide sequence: TGTGCCAGCAGTTACTGGGAGTCGTGGCAGCCCCAGCATTTT. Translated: CASSYWESWQPQHF.

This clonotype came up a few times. The CDR3 sequence is CSTAENTEAFF. DNA for the CDR3: TGCAGCACGGCGGAGAACACTGAAGCTTTCTTT. The gene calls are TRBV29-1 and TRBJ1-1; D ambiguous. This CDR3 region has 11 residues. Germline-derived CDR1 and CDR2 are SQVTM and ANQGSEA. Deletions cut 8 bases from V and 1 base from J, with 8 bases between.

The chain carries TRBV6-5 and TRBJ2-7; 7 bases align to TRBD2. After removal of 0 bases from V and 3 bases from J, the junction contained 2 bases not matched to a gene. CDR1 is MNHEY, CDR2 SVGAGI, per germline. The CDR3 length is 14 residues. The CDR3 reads CASSYSERDYEQYF. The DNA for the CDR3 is TGTGCCAGCAGTTACTCGGAGCGGGACTACGAGCAGTACTTC.